This TCR beta chain was recovered during a study of cytomegalovirus exposure and HLA in healthy donors. Findings and caveats of the study: Immune exposure information comprised only CMV serostatus. In an earlier analysis, about 90% or about 30%: the productive usage of most TCR beta V segments. Some TCR beta chains (roughly 160 of them) were listed as cytomegalovirus-associated.

Each donor was nominally healthy when sampled (though unrecorded immune exposures were likely). Vbeta (60) and Jbeta (13) primers were used in the PCR. TCRdb keeps only in-frame clones here, not all; method: immunoSEQ multiplex PCR. The sample includes 150,000 to 160,000 clones, approximately 81% of them seen just once. Worth noting for this clone: Antigen specificity is unknown.

The sample consisted of PBMCs. The sequence came from a young woman in good health and CMV-seronegative.

CDR3 DNA: TGTGCCAGCAGTCAGCGGGGCGGAGGCTATGGCTACACCTTC. It yields the protein CASSQRGGGYGYTF. The rearrangement uses TRBV6-4 and TRBJ1-2, with D perhaps TRBD1 (5 bases). This CDR3 contains 14 residues. With 5 bases removed from V and 4 bases from J, the gap between germline ends came to 14 bases. In germline, CDR1 is MRHNA, CDR2 SNTAGT.